The source of this T cell receptor beta chain is a study of vaccination effects on CD4 cells after COVID-19. Sequencing followed a ViraFEST assay step that expanded antigen-specific CD4+ T cells with viral peptide pools. It was after 10 days of culture that CD4+ T cells were isolated. Subjects were given two BNT162b2 or mRNA-1273 vaccine doses. To note about this clone: The target antigen is unknown.

There are 17 residues in the CDR3. CDR1 and CDR2 from the germline V gene are LNHDA and SQIVND (reference sequence). J was trimmed by 5 bases and V by 5 bases; bases with no gene match: 12. TCRdb's table, derived via immunoSEQ multiplex PCR, lists solely in-frame clones and lacks some. Found here are some 27,000 clones, less than 85% of them singletons; the top ten hold about 10%. The gene calls are TRBV19 and TRBJ1-6; 7 bases fit TRBD1. Here the sequenced sample was CD4+ T cells from PBMCs cultured with HCoV-NL63 spike peptides, taken after COVID-19 vaccination. The clonotype was recovered from a human donor who received a COVID-19 vaccine. Written as DNA, the CDR3 is TGTGCCAGTAGTCTCTACACAGGGGTTCGACATAATTCACCCCTCCACTTT. Its translation is CASSLYTGVRHNSPLHF.